This TCR beta chain was sequenced in a study of blood T cells in healthy people across ages. As regards this clonotype: The antigen is undetermined.

V was clipped by 7 bases and J by 8 bases, with 17 bases between them. Looked up from germline, CDR1 is DFQATT and CDR2 is SNEGSKA (reference sequence). The CDR3 contains 12 residues. The second PCR ran about 6 to 12 cycles with a sample-barcoded 5' primer and J-beta primers. CDR3-containing paired-end reads numbering at least 2.5 million came from each sample. TCRdb re-analysed the 5' RACE reads in MiXCR, keeping a single row per CDR3 protein. This table holds fewer than 800,000 distinct CDR3 sequences, under 25% found once. Study observations and caveats: In these data, TCR beta diversity tracked strongly with naive T cell percentage.

This chain uses TRBV20-1 with TRBJ1-2, with D possibly being TRBD1 (5 bases). The source is a man between 65 and 85 years old in good health. Sequenced input: blood. In DNA, the CDR3 is TGCAGTGGCCCCTGGGACGGGGGGGGCTACACCTTC. It specifies CSGPWDGGGYTF.